This T cell receptor (beta chain) derives from a study of blood T cells in healthy people across ages. In terms of origin and age, donors were healthy Caucasian individuals from Russia aged about 6 to 95. Donors each provided ten milliliters of peripheral blood. Through a sample-barcoded 5' primer and a J-beta primer mix, a second PCR was run for roughly 6 to 12 cycles. TCRdb reanalysed the 5' RACE reads using MiXCR and keeps one entry per CDR3 protein. Altogether hundreds of thousands of distinct CDR3 sequences are present, over 45% being singletons, with the ten largest covering 22%. Study-wide results and limits: Both naive CD4+ cell counts and diversity were greater in long-lived donors than in aged donors.

CDR3 length equals 13 residues. V gave up 2 bases and J gave up 7 bases, with 12 bases separating them. Germline V CDR1 and CDR2: MNHEY, SVGAGI. To note about this clonotype: Its target is unknown.

The receptor was isolated from a man aged 25-45 years in good health. This chain joins TRBV6-5 and TRBJ2-7; D uncertain. The sequenced material came from blood. The DNA for the CDR3 is TGTGCCAGCAGTTACCTTGAATCTAATGAGCAGTACTTC. As protein: CASSYLESNEQYF.